This entry describes one T cell receptor beta chain. Its antigen is undetermined. The data are from a study of T cell responses to AZD1222 COVID-19 vaccine. Study-level results: Sampled repertoires all dated from after the peak T cell response. Elevations in Spike-specific TCR breadth and depth followed administration of two AZD1222 doses.

Repertoires were generated with immunoSEQ multiplex PCR, while TCRdb's copy carries only in-frame clones and drops some. The sample records approximately 120,000 clones, approximately 90% being singletons. The CDR3 sequence is 15 residues long. The germline gives CDR1 SGHTA, CDR2 FQGTGA. Trimming pared 0 bases from V and 5 bases from J, leaving 13 bases between. The source material was peripheral blood, sampled on day 0 of AZD1222 vaccination. The receptor's source is an adult in good health. V usage is TRBV7-3 and J usage is TRBJ1-1; no definite D call. The CDR3 DNA reads as TGTGCCAGCAGCTTAACGGGCCCCGGATGGACTGAAGCTTTCTTT. Protein: CASSLTGPGWTEAFF.